This TCR beta chain stems from a study of blood T cells in healthy people across ages. Overall study findings and caveats: Per-million-T-cell TCR beta diversity fell roughly linearly with age. Naive T cell percentage and TCR beta diversity correlated strongly.

The second PCR ran roughly 6 to 11 cycles with a sample-barcoded 5' primer and J-beta primers. TCRdb passed the 5' RACE reads through MiXCR, listing each CDR3 protein once. The sample lists around 1.7 million distinct CDR3 sequences; roughly 27% were seen once. About this clonotype: Its cognate antigen is unknown.

Germline CDR1 and CDR2: SEHNR and FQNEAQ (reference sequence). J was trimmed by 1 base and V by 7 bases; bases with no gene match: 10. The CDR3 sequence is 16 residues long. This chain uses TRBV7-9 with TRBJ1-2; 9 positions match TRBD1. The clonotype comes from a woman aged 30 to 39 in good health. Sequenced: blood. CDR3: CASILLGTGNNYGYTF. CDR3 sequence (DNA): TGTGCCAGCATCCTTTTAGGGACAGGGAATAACTATGGCTACACCTTC.